The present T cell receptor (beta chain) was sequenced within a study of beta chain features in type 1 diabetes. Turning to the study itself: Patient and healthy donor groups were alike in age, gender and cell yields. Study conclusions and caveats: Naive, central memory and regulatory TCRB repertoires appeared more similar among patients than healthy donors. In all four CD4+ subsets, TCRB CDR3 length was significantly, moderately reduced in type 1 diabetes.

The CDR3 is 13 amino acids. The junction had 11 bases not matched to a gene; V was cut back by 11 bases and J by 6 bases. From germline, CDR1 is ENHRY and CDR2 SYGVKD. As to this clone: What it recognizes is unknown.

The investigators reverse transcribed all of the isolated RNA, so they sequenced expressed TCRB transcripts. The average output of naive, central memory and regulatory T cell samples was 3 million to 4 million reads. Profiling relied on immunoSEQ multiplex PCR, and the TCRdb table lists in-frame clones only, not all of them. The sample carries about 150,000 clones, roughly 9% recorded once. Specimen: central memory CD4+ T cells from blood. The clonotype was recovered from a woman aged 25 to 39 with type 1 diabetes. This chain connects TRBV10-3 to TRBJ2-7; TRBD1 aligns across 9 bases. DNA for the CDR3: TGTGCCGCTAGACAGGGGGAGTACGGCGAGCAGTACTTC. It translates to CAARQGEYGEQYF.